What follows is one TCR beta chain and its context. Its cognate antigen is unknown. Method: immunoSEQ multiplex PCR; TCRdb's copy keeps in-frame clones and lacks some. The repertoire has some 210,000 clones, 87% of them found once; the top ten carry about 2%. This CDR3 has 14 residues. CDR1 and CDR2 (germline): MNHEY, SVGAGI. V gave up 6 bases and J gave up 5 bases, with 13 bases separating them. The data were taken from a study of cytomegalovirus exposure and HLA in healthy donors. Study-wide background: The roughly 130 validation repertoires used the same platform as the approximately 700 first-cohort repertoires (as reported by a later analysis). Study-wide results and limits: The investigators catalogued 150 to 200 TCR beta chains as cytomegalovirus-associated. Subsequent analysis of the approximately 110 validation repertoires found a tendency for first-cohort TCR clusters to co-occur. There were some public TCRs occurring in many donors, but most TCR sequences were rare.

This receptor was identified in a young woman in good health and CMV-seropositive. Sequenced material: PBMCs. J is TRBJ1-4 and V is TRBV6-5; possible D gene TRBD1, 5 bases. CDR3 region: CASRNTYRNEKLFF. The CDR3 nucleotides are TGTGCCAGCAGAAATACCTACAGGAATGAAAAACTGTTTTTT.